The next 14 T cell receptor beta chains were all read from a single sample in a study of blood T cell repertoires in COVID-19. Sequencing used immunoSEQ multiplex PCR; TCRdb keeps in-frame clones, though not all of them. The sample shows 150,000 to 200,000 clones, around 85% of them seen only once. Sequenced sample: peripheral blood. These receptors were taken from an elderly woman with acute or convalescent COVID-19.

This clone has more than one count but fewer than ten. The sample has other DNA sequences that encode this CDR3 too. This chain connects TRBV6-5 to TRBJ1-1; D might be TRBD1 (5 bases). The V end lost 0 bases, the J end lost 0 bases, and 8 bases lay between the germline ends. There are 15 residues in the CDR3. Germline lookup yields CDR1 MNHEY and CDR2 SVGAGI. CDR3 amino acids: CASSYSGGMNTEAFF. The CDR3 nucleotides are TGTGCCAGCAGTTACTCGGGGGGTATGAACACTGAAGCTTTCTTT.

The chain couples TRBV3-1 (or the pseudogene TRBV3-2) to TRBJ2-3; 7 nucleotides agree with TRBD2. Per the germline V gene, CDR1 is LGHDT and CDR2 is YNNKEL (reference sequence). V dropped 1 base and J dropped 3; count of bases not matched to a gene: 4. The length of the CDR3 is 15 residues. The CDR3 coding sequence is TGTGCCAGCAGCCAAGGGACTAGGGGTACAGATACGCAGTATTTT. It yields the protein CASSQGTRGTDTQYF.

The J gene is TRBJ1-2, the V gene TRBV20-1; no clear D gene. Germline V gene sequence: CDR1 DFQATT, CDR2 SNEGSKA (reference sequence). The CDR3 contains 11 residues. Trimming took off 2 bases at V and 8 bases at J, with 9 bases between the two ends. This CDR3 reads CSARNGEGYTF. In nucleotides, the CDR3 is TGCAGTGCTAGAAACGGGGAAGGCTACACCTTC.

The chain uses TRBV9 and TRBJ2-2; unclear D gene. Germline V gives CDR1 SGDLS, CDR2 YYNGEE. V was pared by 3 bases and J by 5 bases, with 8 bases between. The CDR3 runs 13 residues. CDR3 region: CASSAAPTGELFF. The DNA for the CDR3 is TGTGCCAGCAGCGCCGCGCCGACCGGGGAGCTGTTTTTT.

The count of this clone is one. The J gene is TRBJ1-2, the V gene TRBV7-2; the D is unclear. Germline CDR1 SGHTA, CDR2 FQGNSA. The V end lost 1 base, the J end lost 5 bases, and 8 bases lay between the germline ends. The CDR3 totals 13 residues. For the CDR3, the DNA is TGTGCCAGCAGCTTAGTAAGGGAGTATGGCTACACCTTC. Translating it yields CASSLVREYGYTF.

This clone was seen only a few times. The genes are TRBV19 and TRBJ2-1, with 10 bases matching TRBD2. V trimming: 1 base; J trimming: 4 bases; junction bases outside the gene matches: 7. In germline, CDR1 is LNHDA, CDR2 SQIVND (reference sequence). This CDR3 contains 17 residues. CDR3 nucleotides: TGTGCCAGTAGTATAGGCGCTGGACTAGCGGTTTACAATGAGCAGTTCTTC. Its protein product is CASSIGAGLAVYNEQFF. Full variable domain (remainder filled in from reference TRBV19 and TRBJ2-1): DGGITQSPKYLFRKEGQNVTLSCEQNLNHDAMYWYRQDPGQGLRLIYYSQIVNDFQKGDIAEGYSVSREKKESFPLTVTSAQKNPTAFYLCASSIGAGLAVYNEQFFGPGTRLTVL.

The V and J genes are TRBV19 and TRBJ2-1; D unresolved. V shed 7 bases and J shed 1 base, with 17 bases lying between them. Germline V gives CDR1 LNHDA, CDR2 SQIVND (reference sequence). The length of the CDR3 is 16 residues. For the CDR3, the DNA is TGTGCCAGTAATGCCAAACCCTCGGGTTCCTACAATGAGCAGTTCTTC. Translated, it gives CASNAKPSGSYNEQFF.

The J gene is TRBJ2-7, the V gene TRBV5-1, with D hard to call. The CDR3 totals 11 residues. CDR1 is SGHRS, CDR2 YFSETQ, per germline. Trimming cost V 0 bases and J 7 bases, with 5 bases left between them. The CDR3 region is CASSLGLEQYF. The CDR3 DNA reads TGCGCCAGCAGCTTGGGTCTGGAGCAGTACTTC.

As for this clone: Other DNA variants within this sample encode the same CDR3. The chain combines TRBV5-1 with TRBJ2-3, with a tentative D call TRBD1 (6 bases). Germline loops: CDR1 SGHRS, CDR2 YFSETQ. Trimming removed 2 bases from V and 0 bases from J, with 10 bases in between. This CDR3 comprises 15 residues. The CDR3 DNA is TGCGCCAGCAGCTTACAGGGCCCTAGCACAGATACGCAGTATTTT. It translates to CASSLQGPSTDTQYF.

This sequence joins TRBV5-1 and TRBJ2-2; 10 nucleotides match TRBD1. The V gene end was trimmed by 0 bases and the J gene end by 6 bases; junction bases not matched to a gene: 5. Germline V gene sequence: CDR1 SGHRS, CDR2 YFSETQ. The CDR3 is 16 residues long. The CDR3: CASSLGQGATAGELFF. In DNA, the CDR3 is TGCGCCAGCAGCTTGGGACAGGGGGCCACCGCCGGGGAGCTGTTTTTT.

J is TRBJ1-6 and V is TRBV6-6; no clear D gene. Trimming removed 2 bases from V and 10 bases from J, with 9 bases in between. The CDR3 covers 13 residues. The germline V gene has CDR1 MNHNY and CDR2 SVGAGI (reference sequence). The CDR3 nucleotides read TGTGCCAGCAGTTACAGGTCGGGATCACCCCTCCACTTT. Amino acids: CASSYRSGSPLHF.

The chain has TRBV12-5 and TRBJ2-5; TRBD2 aligns across 9 bases. This CDR3 contains 17 residues. The germline V gene encodes CDR1 LGHNT and CDR2 FRNRAP. With V trimmed by 1 base and J by 1 base, 7 bases remained unmatched. The CDR3 protein is CASGLGTLREGQETQYF. The CDR3 DNA reads as TGTGCTAGTGGTTTGGGTACACTGCGGGAGGGCCAAGAGACCCAGTACTTC.

This chain joins TRBV5-8 and TRBJ1-2; 8 bases line up with TRBD1. Losses at the gene ends were 4 bases for V and 13 bases for J; bases not matched to a gene: 15. The CDR3 totals 14 residues. Looked up from germline, CDR1 is SGHTS and CDR2 is YDEGEE. The CDR3: CASSTDRGVEACTF. The CDR3 bases are TGTGCCAGCAGCACCGACAGGGGCGTGGAGGCCTGCACCTTC.

The chain recombines TRBV6-5 with TRBJ2-7; TRBD2 matches at 9 bases. Looked up from germline, CDR1 is MNHEY and CDR2 is SVGAGI. The CDR3 has 15 amino acids. V was pared by 7 bases and J by 4 bases, with 11 bases of the junction left unmatched. CDR3 region: CASTPGERGEYEQYF. In nucleotides, the CDR3 is TGTGCCAGCACCCCGGGGGAGCGGGGGGAATACGAGCAGTACTTC.